Listed here is a single T cell receptor beta chain. Trimming removed 7 bases from V and 0 bases from J, with 9 bases in between. The CDR3 has 14 residues. CDR1 is LNHDA and CDR2 is SQIVND in the germline V gene (reference sequence). This sample was taken from a study of cytomegalovirus exposure and HLA in healthy donors. Primers: 60 Vbeta forward and 13 Jbeta reverse. Some clones are missing from TCRdb's copy, which holds only in-frame ones; the method was immunoSEQ multiplex PCR. The data contain roughly 110,000 clones, roughly 73% of them singletons. This clonotype was sampled from a man aged 40-55 years in good health and CMV-seronegative. Sequenced input: PBMCs. V usage is TRBV19 and J usage is TRBJ1-4, with D hard to call. CDR3 nucleotides: TGTGCCAGTATGGAGGCAGCAACTAATGAAAAACTGTTTTTT. Translating gives CASMEAATNEKLFF.